The present TCR beta chain was sequenced within a study of T-cell reconstitution after alpha-beta-depleted transplantation in children. Unmatched junction bases numbered 3, after V lost 5 bases and J lost 3 bases. CDR1 and CDR2 (germline): SGHTA, FQGNSA. CDR3 length equals 13 residues. Concerning this clonotype itself: The antigen remains unidentified.

Library preparation (for TCRbeta) was performed with unique molecular identifiers. Each CDR3 protein is one row after TCRdb ran MiXCR on the PCR reads. The repertoire includes some 830,000 distinct CDR3 sequences, roughly 16% of them detected once, and approximately 5% sits in the top ten. Notes on the study in general: Where alpha-beta T cells came from about two months after transplant was reportedly several hundred expanded graft clones. The authors attributed T-cell counts and diversity one year after transplant mostly to newly produced T cells.

The rearrangement links TRBV7-2 to TRBJ2-7; 8 bases line up with TRBD1. This receptor was taken from a male patient younger than 18 who had a stem cell transplant for acute lymphoblastic leukemia, so the T cells may come from the graft donor. The sequenced sample was PBMCs, mostly from graft donor cells, obtained 360 days after TCRalphabeta/CD19-depleted stem cell transplant. CDR3 DNA: TGTGCCAGCAGCAAAACAGGGGGCTACGAGCAGTACTTC. Residues: CASSKTGGYEQYF.